This entry lists 26 T cell receptor beta chains sequenced from one sample in a study of cytomegalovirus exposure and HLA in healthy donors (dated by TCRdb to 2016 to 2017). The library came from the immunoSEQ multiplex PCR assay. A mixture of 60 forward primers for TCR Vbeta segments and 13 reverse primers for TCR Jbeta segments was used in the multiplex PCR. TCRdb's version of the immuneACCESS table is confined to in-frame rearrangements and falls short of the full clone set. An unresolved V gene accounts for under half of the shortfall where checked; the remainder is of unknown origin. This sample holds fewer than 150,000 clones; about 70% were observed only once. Jointly, the top ten make up 3.9% of the sample. Sample: PBMCs. These receptors all come from a man younger than 35 in good health and CMV-seronegative.

J is TRBJ2-3 and V is TRBV5-1; weak D call: TRBD1 (5 bases). CDR3 size: 15 residues. Trimming removed 0 bases from V and 2 bases from J, with 10 bases in between. Germline values: CDR1 SGHRS, CDR2 YFSETQ. The CDR3 spells CASSLAAGATDTQYF. CDR3 in DNA: TGCGCCAGCAGCTTGGCCGCTGGGGCCACAGATACGCAGTATTTT.

J is TRBJ1-1 and V is TRBV7-6; D may be TRBD1 (5 bases). The CDR3 loop spans 13 amino acids. Per the germline V gene, CDR1 is SGHVS and CDR2 is FNYEAQ. V was trimmed by 2 bases and J by 1 base, leaving 5 bases between them. The CDR3 region is CASSLQGNTEAFF. CDR3 in DNA: TGTGCCAGCAGCTTACAGGGGAACACTGAAGCTTTCTTT.

For the CDR3, the DNA is TGTGCTAGTGGTTCCCCAGCTTTAGTGACAACCTTC. Protein: CASGSPALVTTF. The rearrangement uses TRBV12-5 and TRBJ1-2; D gene unclear. Germline V CDR1 and CDR2: LGHNT, FRNRAP. Trimming shortened V by 4 bases and J by 14 bases, and 17 bases separated the two germline ends. This CDR3 has 12 residues.

This chain joins TRBV30 and TRBJ2-3; 7 bases line up with TRBD2. V shed 2 bases and J 2 bases; nucleotides not matched to a gene: 7. This CDR3 contains 15 residues. Germline lookup yields CDR1 GTSNPN and CDR2 SVGIG (reference sequence). CDR3 bases: TGTGCCTGGAGTATCTCTAGCGGTTACACAGATACGCAGTATTTT. Translation: CAWSISSGYTDTQYF.

The chain combines TRBV19 with TRBJ1-1; D not certain. CDR3 size: 14 residues. Deletions cut 3 bases from V and 5 bases from J, with 13 bases between. The germline gives CDR1 LNHDA, CDR2 SQIVND (reference sequence). The CDR3 coding sequence is TGTGCCAGTAGTATTCGGGAGATGGGGACTGAAGCTTTCTTT. Translating it yields CASSIREMGTEAFF. The full variable domain, with the rest looked up from reference TRBV19 and TRBJ1-1, is DGGITQSPKYLFRKEGQNVTLSCEQNLNHDAMYWYRQDPGQGLRLIYYSQIVNDFQKGDIAEGYSVSREKKESFPLTVTSAQKNPTAFYLCASSIREMGTEAFFGQGTRLTVV.

The chain links TRBV5-1 to TRBJ1-1; D gene ambiguous. The CDR3 extends over 12 amino acids. Looked up from germline, CDR1 is SGHRS and CDR2 is YFSETQ. Trimming pared 0 bases from V and 9 bases from J, leaving 9 bases between. DNA of the CDR3: TGCGCCAGCAGCTTGGACCGGAGTAAAGCTTTCTTT. It is translated as CASSLDRSKAFF.

This chain links TRBV7-2 with TRBJ2-1; 8 bases line up with TRBD2. Germline V CDR1 and CDR2: SGHTA, FQGNSA. Trimming removed 5 bases from V and 1 base from J; junction bases left unmatched: 10. CDR3 length: 17 amino acids. The CDR3 here is CASSPYLSGESYNEQFF. In DNA, the CDR3 is TGTGCCAGCAGCCCATACCTTAGCGGGGAGTCCTACAATGAGCAGTTCTTC.

V usage is TRBV6-1 and J usage is TRBJ2-2, with 11 bases aligning to TRBD2. This CDR3 comprises 17 residues. V was clipped by 1 base and J by 1 base; unmatched bases: 2. Germline CDR1 reads MNHNS; CDR2 reads SASEGT. This chain's CDR3 is CASSEGLAGRNTGELFF. CDR3 DNA: TGTGCCAGCAGTGAAGGACTAGCGGGGAGGAACACCGGGGAGCTGTTTTTT.

This clone was counted only a few times. The chain is built from TRBV5-1 and TRBJ2-3, with 8 bases lining up with TRBD2. The germline V gene encodes CDR1 SGHRS and CDR2 YFSETQ. V gave up 0 bases and J gave up 1 base; unmatched junction bases: 4. The CDR3 has 16 amino acids. This chain's CDR3 is CASSLGGSGGTDTQYF. CDR3 DNA: TGCGCCAGCAGCTTGGGGGGTAGCGGGGGCACAGATACGCAGTATTTT.

The rearrangement joins TRBV4-2 to TRBJ1-4; D possibly corresponds to TRBD1 (5 bases). The V end was cut by 7 bases, the J end by 3 bases, with 15 bases between. Germline V gene lookup returns CDR1 LGHNA and CDR2 YNFKEQ. This CDR3 spans 15 amino acids. Written as DNA, the CDR3 is TGTGCCAGCAAAAGCTCGTTAGGGGCTAATGAAAAACTGTTTTTT. Protein: CASKSSLGANEKLFF.

The chain carries TRBV27 and TRBJ2-1, with TRBD1 matching over 10 bases. Germline CDR1 MNHEY, CDR2 SMNVEV (reference sequence). Unmatched junction bases numbered 3, after V lost 4 bases and J lost 3 bases. CDR3 length equals 15 residues. This CDR3 reads CASSSDRGYYNEQFF. CDR3 coding DNA: TGTGCCAGCAGTTCGGACAGGGGGTACTACAATGAGCAGTTCTTC.

This clone was seen a few times. The chain has TRBV7-3 and TRBJ2-3; 11 bases are a match to TRBD2. CDR3 length: 17 amino acids. The junction had 12 bases not matched to a gene; V was cut back by 4 bases and J by 6 bases. Per germline, CDR1 SGHTA and CDR2 FQGTGA. CDR3: CASSSGLTSGRWDTQYF. DNA of the CDR3: TGTGCCAGCAGCTCCGGTTTAACTAGCGGGAGATGGGATACGCAGTATTTT. Full variable domain (missing parts from reference TRBV7-3 and TRBJ2-3): GAGVSQTPSNKVTEKGKYVELRCDPISGHTALYWYRQSLGQGPEFLIYFQGTGAADDSGLPNDRFFAVRPEGSVSTLKIQRTERGDSAVYLCASSSGLTSGRWDTQYFGPGTRLTVL.

The DNA for the CDR3 is TGTGCCAGCAGCTCCCCCCGGGAGGGGTACGGGGAGCAGTACTTC. Its translation is CASSSPREGYGEQYF. The rearrangement links TRBV5-6 to TRBJ2-7; 8 bases are a match to TRBD2. The germline gives CDR1 SGHDT, CDR2 YYEEEE. V shed 3 bases and J 7 bases; nucleotides not matched to a gene: 12. The CDR3 has 15 residues.

CDR3 bases: TGTGCCAGCAGCGTAGGGACTAGCGGGACCGGGGAGCTGTTTTTT. It translates to CASSVGTSGTGELFF. V usage is TRBV9 and J usage is TRBJ2-2; 11 nucleotides match TRBD2. Germline CDR1 reads SGDLS; CDR2 reads YYNGEE. Trimming at V came to 0 bases and at J to 5 bases, leaving 0 bases not matched to a gene. The CDR3 runs 15 residues.

V gene TRBV4-1 combines with J gene TRBJ2-1, with TRBD2 identical over 8 bases. In germline, CDR1 is MGHRA, CDR2 YSYEKL. The CDR3 runs 16 residues. V lost 0 bases to trimming and J lost 5 bases; unmatched junction nucleotides: 6. The CDR3 nucleotides are TGCGCCAGCAGCCAAGATAGGGCGGGGGGCAACAATGAGCAGTTCTTC. Translation gives CASSQDRAGGNNEQFF.

This clone appeared a single time. V and J are TRBV18 and TRBJ1-1; D is unclear. Germline loops: CDR1 KGHSH, CDR2 LQKENI. This CDR3 has 13 amino acids. V was trimmed by 2 bases and J by 3 bases, leaving 7 bases between them. CDR3 DNA sequence: TGTGCCAGCTCACCAAGAACGGACACTGAAGCTTTCTTT. It is translated as CASSPRTDTEAFF.

J is TRBJ2-3 and V is TRBV6-4; D might be TRBD1 (6 bases). The V end lost 8 bases, the J end lost 1 base, and 16 bases lay between the germline ends. Germline V gene data show CDR1 as MRHNA and CDR2 as SNTAGT. This CDR3 spans 15 amino acids. The CDR3 coding sequence is TGTGCCAGCTCCGAGGGAGCAGGGGGCACAGATACGCAGTATTTT. This encodes CASSEGAGGTDTQYF.

The V call is TRBV5-6, the J call TRBJ2-5, with 9 bases aligning to TRBD1. The J call could be wrong; TRBJ2-7 is a better fit for the DNA end. CDR1 and CDR2 from the germline V gene are SGHDT and YYEEEE. CDR3 length: 16 residues. The CDR3 coding sequence is TGTGCCAGCAGCTTGGTGAGGGACAGGGAATCCTACGAGCAGTACTTC. It encodes CASSLVRDRESYEQYF.

The rearrangement uses TRBV27 and TRBJ2-7, with 7 positions matching TRBD1. CDR1 is MNHEY and CDR2 is SMNVEV in the germline V gene (reference sequence). This CDR3 has 13 residues. V lost 6 bases and J lost 0; bases outside the gene matches: 2. The chain's CDR3 is CASSGTASYEQYF. CDR3 bases: TGTGCCAGCAGCGGGACAGCCTCCTACGAGCAGTACTTC.

This clone appeared a few times. The gene calls are TRBV21-1 and TRBJ2-2; no DNA check was done on the table's D call, TRBD1. TRBV21-1 is designated a pseudogene. This CDR3 has 15 residues. The DNA for the CDR3 is TGTGCCAGCAGCTCCAGGACGAGGACAACCGGGGAGCTGTTTTTT. Translated: CASSSRTRTTGELFF.

The CDR3 DNA reads TGTGCCAGCAGCCAAGACAGGGGGCAAGAGACCCAGTACTTC. Amino acid sequence: CASSQDRGQETQYF. The chain links TRBV4-2 to TRBJ2-5, with 7 positions matching TRBD1. The CDR3 is 14 residues long. With V trimmed by 0 bases and J by 2 bases, 0 bases remained unmatched. Germline CDR1 is LGHNA and CDR2 is YNFKEQ.

About this clone itself: The sample carries other DNA sequences with the same CDR3. V and J are TRBV19 and TRBJ2-3; 7 bases agree with TRBD2. Germline CDR1 LNHDA, CDR2 SQIVND (reference sequence). The CDR3 runs to 15 residues. V lost 1 base and J lost 2; bases outside the gene matches: 3. CDR3 coding DNA: TGTGCCAGTAGTATAGGGGGGGGTTCCACAGATACGCAGTATTTT. Its translation: CASSIGGGSTDTQYF.

The CDR3 DNA follows: TGTGCCAGCAGTTTATTGGGGACAGCTTTTGAAGCTTTCTTT. Amino acids: CASSLLGTAFEAFF. The chain couples TRBV28 to TRBJ1-1; 7 bases align to TRBD1. There are 14 residues in the CDR3. The V gene's germline CDR1 is MDHEN and CDR2 SYDVKM. Unmatched junction bases numbered 6, after V lost 1 base and J lost 7 bases. Full variable domain (outside the CDR3, taken from reference TRBV28 and TRBJ1-1): DVKVTQSSRYLVKRTGEKVFLECVQDMDHENMFWYRQDPGLGLRLIYFSYDVKMKEKGDIPEGYSVSREKKERFSLILESASTNQTSMYLCASSLLGTAFEAFFGQGTRLTVV.

In DNA form, the CDR3 reads TGTGCCAGCAGCTCGGGACTAGCGGGAGGGCAGCCAGATACGCAGTATTTT. Translating gives CASSSGLAGGQPDTQYF. The gene calls are TRBV5-4 and TRBJ2-3; 16 nucleotides match TRBD2. The V gene's germline CDR1 is SGHNT and CDR2 YYREEE (reference sequence). The CDR3 spans 17 residues. The J segment lost 4 bases and the V segment lost 3 bases, leaving 5 bases of the junction unmatched.

There are a few counts of this clone. The rearrangement links TRBV6-4 to TRBJ2-3, with D possibly being TRBD2 (5 bases). The CDR3 covers 20 residues. Trimming shortened V by 4 bases and J by 0 bases, and 26 bases separated the two germline ends. CDR1 MRHNA and CDR2 SNTAGT come from the germline V gene. The CDR3 is CASSASDWRSESSSTDTQYF. The CDR3 DNA follows: TGTGCCAGCAGTGCCTCGGACTGGAGATCAGAATCTTCTAGCACAGATACGCAGTATTTT.

This rearrangement joins TRBV11-2 to TRBJ2-1, with a weak D call TRBD2 (6 bases). The CDR3 length is 14 residues. Germline CDR1 is SGHAT and CDR2 is FQNNGV. With 6 bases removed from V and 10 bases from J, the gap between germline ends came to 19 bases. CDR3 loop: CASRAPGLQYEQFF. The CDR3 DNA reads as TGTGCCAGCAGGGCGCCGGGACTTCAGTACGAGCAGTTCTTC.